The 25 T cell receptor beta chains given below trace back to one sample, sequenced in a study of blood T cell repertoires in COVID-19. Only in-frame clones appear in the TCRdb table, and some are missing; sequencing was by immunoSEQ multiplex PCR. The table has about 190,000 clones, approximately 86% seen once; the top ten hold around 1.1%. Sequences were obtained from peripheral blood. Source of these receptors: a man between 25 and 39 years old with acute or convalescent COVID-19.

CDR3 region: CASSSNRQKFPRNTEAFF. CDR3 nucleotides: TGTGCCAGCAGTTCTAACCGACAGAAATTTCCACGGAACACTGAAGCTTTCTTT. The J gene is TRBJ1-1, the V gene TRBV28, with D possibly matching TRBD1 (5 bases). The V gene lost 4 bases and the J gene lost 1 base, with 22 bases spanning the gap. The CDR3 runs 18 residues. Germline V gene sequence: CDR1 MDHEN, CDR2 SYDVKM.

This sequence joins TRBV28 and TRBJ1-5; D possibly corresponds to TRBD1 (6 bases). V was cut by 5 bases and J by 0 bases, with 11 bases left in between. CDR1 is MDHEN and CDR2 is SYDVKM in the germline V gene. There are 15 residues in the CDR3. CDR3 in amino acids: CASSIPGDSNQPQHF. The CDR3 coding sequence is TGTGCCAGCAGTATACCAGGGGATAGCAATCAGCCCCAGCATTTT.

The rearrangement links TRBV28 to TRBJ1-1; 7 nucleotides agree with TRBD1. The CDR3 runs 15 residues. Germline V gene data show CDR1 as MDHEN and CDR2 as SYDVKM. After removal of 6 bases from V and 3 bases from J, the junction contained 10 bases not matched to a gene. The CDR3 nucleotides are TGTGCCAGCAGGACCAGGGGGATTGGGGACACTGAAGCTTTCTTT. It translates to CASRTRGIGDTEAFF.

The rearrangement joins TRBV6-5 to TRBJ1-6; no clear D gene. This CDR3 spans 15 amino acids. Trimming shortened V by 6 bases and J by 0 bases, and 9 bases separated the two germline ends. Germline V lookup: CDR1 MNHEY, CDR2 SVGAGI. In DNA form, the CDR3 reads TGTGCCAGCAGGGCGGTCCCCTCCTATAATTCACCCCTCCACTTT. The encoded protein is CASRAVPSYNSPLHF.

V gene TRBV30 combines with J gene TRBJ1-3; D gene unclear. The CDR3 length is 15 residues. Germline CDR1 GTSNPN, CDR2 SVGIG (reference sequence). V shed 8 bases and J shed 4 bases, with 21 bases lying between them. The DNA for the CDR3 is TGTGCCCTTGGCACTGCACAGACTAAAGGAAACACCATATATTTT. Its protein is CALGTAQTKGNTIYF.

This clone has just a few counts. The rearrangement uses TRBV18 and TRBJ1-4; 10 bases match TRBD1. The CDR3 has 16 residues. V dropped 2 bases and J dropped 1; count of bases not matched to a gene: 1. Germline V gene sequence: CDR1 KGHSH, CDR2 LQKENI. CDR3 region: CASSPGTGETNEKLFF. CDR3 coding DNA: TGTGCCAGCTCACCAGGGACAGGGGAAACTAATGAAAAACTGTTTTTT.

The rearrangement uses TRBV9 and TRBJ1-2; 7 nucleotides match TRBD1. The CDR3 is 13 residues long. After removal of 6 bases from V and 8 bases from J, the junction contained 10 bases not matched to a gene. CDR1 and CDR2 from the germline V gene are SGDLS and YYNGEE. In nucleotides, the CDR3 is TGTGCCAGCAATACAGGGGACTTTGGGGGCTACACCTTC. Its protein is CASNTGDFGGYTF.

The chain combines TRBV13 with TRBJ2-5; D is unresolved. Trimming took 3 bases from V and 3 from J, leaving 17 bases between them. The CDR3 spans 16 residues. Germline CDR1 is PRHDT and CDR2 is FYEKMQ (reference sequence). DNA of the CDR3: TGTGCCAGCAGCTTTCGTCAGGTCAAAGGTAAAGAGACCCAGTACTTC. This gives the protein CASSFRQVKGKETQYF.

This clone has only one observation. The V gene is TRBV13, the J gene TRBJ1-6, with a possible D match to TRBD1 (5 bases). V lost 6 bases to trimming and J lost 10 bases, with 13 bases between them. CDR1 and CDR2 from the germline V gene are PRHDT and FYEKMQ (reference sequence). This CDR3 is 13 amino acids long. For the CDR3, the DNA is TGTGCCAGCAGTGGGACGGGAGGATCACCCCTCCACTTT. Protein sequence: CASSGTGGSPLHF.

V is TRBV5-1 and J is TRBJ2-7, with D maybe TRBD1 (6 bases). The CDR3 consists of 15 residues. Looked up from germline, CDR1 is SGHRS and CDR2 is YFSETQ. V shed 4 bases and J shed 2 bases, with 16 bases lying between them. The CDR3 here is CASSPWTDRTYEQYF. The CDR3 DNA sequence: TGCGCCAGCAGCCCCTGGACAGATAGAACCTACGAGCAGTACTTC.

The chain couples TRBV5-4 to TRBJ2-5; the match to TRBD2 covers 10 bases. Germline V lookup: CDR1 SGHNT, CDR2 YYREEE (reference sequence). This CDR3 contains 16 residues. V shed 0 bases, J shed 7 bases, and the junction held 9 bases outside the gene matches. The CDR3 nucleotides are TGTGCCAGCAGCTTGGCGTCTAGCGGGAGTGATAGGACCCAGTACTTC. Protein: CASSLASSGSDRTQYF.

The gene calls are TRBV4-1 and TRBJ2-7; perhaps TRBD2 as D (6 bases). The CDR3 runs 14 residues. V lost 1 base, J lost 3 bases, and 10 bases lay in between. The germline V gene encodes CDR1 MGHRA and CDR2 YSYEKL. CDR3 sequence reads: CASSQANSGYEQYF. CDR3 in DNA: TGCGCCAGCAGCCAAGCAAATAGCGGCTACGAGCAGTACTTC.

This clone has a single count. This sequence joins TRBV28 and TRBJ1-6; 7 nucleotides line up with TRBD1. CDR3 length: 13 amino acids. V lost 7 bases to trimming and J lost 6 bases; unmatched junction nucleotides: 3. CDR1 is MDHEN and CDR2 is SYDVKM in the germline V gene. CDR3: CASNRDSNSPLHF. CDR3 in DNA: TGTGCCAGCAACCGGGACAGTAATTCACCCCTCCACTTT.

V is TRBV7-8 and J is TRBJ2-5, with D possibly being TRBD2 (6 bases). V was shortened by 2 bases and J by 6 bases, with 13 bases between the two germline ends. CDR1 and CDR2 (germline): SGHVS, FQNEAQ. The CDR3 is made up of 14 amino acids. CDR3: CASSLYWAGKTQYF. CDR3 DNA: TGTGCCAGCAGCTTATACTGGGCGGGGAAGACCCAGTACTTC.

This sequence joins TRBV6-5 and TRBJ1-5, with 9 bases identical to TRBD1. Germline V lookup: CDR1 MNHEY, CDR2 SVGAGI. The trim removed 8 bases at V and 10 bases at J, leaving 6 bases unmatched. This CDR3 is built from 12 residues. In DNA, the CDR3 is TGTGCCAGCGGACAGGGGCCTCTTCCCCAGCATTTT. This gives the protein CASGQGPLPQHF.

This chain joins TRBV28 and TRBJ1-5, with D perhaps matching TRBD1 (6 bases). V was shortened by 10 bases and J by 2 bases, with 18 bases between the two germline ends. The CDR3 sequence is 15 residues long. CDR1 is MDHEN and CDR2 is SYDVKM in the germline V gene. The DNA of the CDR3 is TGTGCCACCCAGGGAGGGGGGGGAGGCAATCAGCCCCAGCATTTT. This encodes CATQGGGGGNQPQHF.

CDR3 sequence reads: CASSFMTGNTEAFF. CDR3 nucleotides: TGCGCCAGCAGCTTTATGACGGGGAACACTGAAGCTTTCTTT. V usage is TRBV5-1 and J usage is TRBJ1-1; D remains ambiguous. The germline V and J ends were trimmed by 2 bases and 1 base, with 9 bases remaining between them. The CDR3 loop spans 14 amino acids. Germline lookup yields CDR1 SGHRS and CDR2 YFSETQ.

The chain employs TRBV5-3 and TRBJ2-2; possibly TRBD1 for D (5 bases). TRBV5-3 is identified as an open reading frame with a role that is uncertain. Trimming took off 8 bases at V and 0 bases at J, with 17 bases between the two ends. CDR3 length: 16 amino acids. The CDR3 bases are TGTGCCAGGATCTTAGACAGACCTGCGAACACCGGGGAGCTGTTTTTT. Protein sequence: CARILDRPANTGELFF.

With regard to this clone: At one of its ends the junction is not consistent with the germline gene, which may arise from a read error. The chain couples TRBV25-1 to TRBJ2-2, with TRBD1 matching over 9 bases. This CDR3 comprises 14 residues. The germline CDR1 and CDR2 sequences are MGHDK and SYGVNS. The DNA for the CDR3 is TGTGCCAGTAGGATAACAGGGGGCTCCGGGAAGCTGTTTTTT. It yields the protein CASRITGGSGKLFF.

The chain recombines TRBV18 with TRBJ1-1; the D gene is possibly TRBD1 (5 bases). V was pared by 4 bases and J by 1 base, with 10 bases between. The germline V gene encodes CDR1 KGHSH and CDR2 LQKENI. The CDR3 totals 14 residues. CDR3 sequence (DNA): TGTGCCAGCTCACGACAGAGGCAGAACACTGAAGCTTTCTTT. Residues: CASSRQRQNTEAFF.

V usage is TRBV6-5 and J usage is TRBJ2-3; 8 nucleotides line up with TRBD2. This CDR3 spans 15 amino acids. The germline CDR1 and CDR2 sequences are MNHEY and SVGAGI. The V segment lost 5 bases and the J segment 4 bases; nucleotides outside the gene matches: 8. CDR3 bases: TGTGCCAGCAGTCAGAGCGGGAGTAGCGCAGATACGCAGTATTTT. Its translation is CASSQSGSSADTQYF.

Here the CDR3 DNA reads TGTGCCAGCAGCTTAAGCGGGAGCCGAGAGACCCAGTACTTC. It is translated as CASSLSGSRETQYF. V is TRBV7-3 and J is TRBJ2-5, with TRBD2 matching 7 bases. The germline CDR1 and CDR2 sequences are SGHTA and FQGTGA. The CDR3 runs to 14 residues. V was pared by 1 base and J by 4 bases, with 3 bases of the junction left unmatched.

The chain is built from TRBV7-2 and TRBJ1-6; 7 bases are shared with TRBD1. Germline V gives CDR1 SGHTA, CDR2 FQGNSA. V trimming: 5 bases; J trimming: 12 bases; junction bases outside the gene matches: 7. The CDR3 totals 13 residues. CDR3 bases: TGTGCCAGCAGCGGGACAGTAAATATACCCCTCCACTTT. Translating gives CASSGTVNIPLHF.

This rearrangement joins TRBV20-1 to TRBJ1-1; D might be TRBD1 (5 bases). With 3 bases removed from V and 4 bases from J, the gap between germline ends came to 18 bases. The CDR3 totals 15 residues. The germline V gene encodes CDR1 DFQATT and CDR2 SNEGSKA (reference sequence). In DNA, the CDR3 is TGCAGTGCTAGTGAAGGACAAGCCATTTTCACTGAAGCTTTCTTT. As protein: CSASEGQAIFTEAFF.

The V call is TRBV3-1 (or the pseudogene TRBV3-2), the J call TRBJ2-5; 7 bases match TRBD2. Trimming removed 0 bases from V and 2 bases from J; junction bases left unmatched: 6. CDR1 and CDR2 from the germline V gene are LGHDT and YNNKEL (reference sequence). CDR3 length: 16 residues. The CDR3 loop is CASSQDVASGQETQYF. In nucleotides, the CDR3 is TGTGCCAGCAGCCAAGATGTGGCTAGCGGTCAAGAGACCCAGTACTTC.